These T cell receptor beta chains were read from a single sample in a study of blood T cell repertoires in COVID-19. Profiled with immunoSEQ multiplex PCR; TCRdb holds only in-frame clones, not every one. The top ten hold roughly 1.4% of the sample, which has tens of thousands of clones, 80% to 90% seen once. The sequenced sample consisted of peripheral blood. The receptors derive from a woman in her fifties or sixties with acute or convalescent COVID-19. The CDR3 runs from the conserved cysteine through the conserved F or W. The D gene is left open where the match is weak. Some rows mark clone size as missing; the rest say once, few, many or name a class of expanded clone.

j_gene	abundance	d_gene	v_gene	CDR3nt	CDR3aa
TRBJ2-5	once	TRBD2	TRBV5-1	TGCGCCAGCAGCTCCGGGACTAGCAAAGAGACCCAGTACTTC	CASSSGTSKETQYF
TRBJ1-2	once	NA	TRBV12-3/TRBV12-4	TGTGCCAGCAGTTTAAGTTCGGGATATGGCTACACCTTC	CASSLSSGYGYTF
TRBJ1-3	NA	NA	TRBV11-2	TGTGCCAGCAGCTTAGCCAGGGCTAACTCTGGAAACACCATATATTTT	CASSLARANSGNTIYF
TRBJ1-2	once	NA	TRBV11-1	TGTGCCAGCAGCTTAGGCCTCGGGACTCTATATGGCTACACCTTC	CASSLGLGTLYGYTF
TRBJ2-5	NA	NA	TRBV19	TGTGCCAGTAGTCCCAGGGGCCGGCAAGAGACCCAGTACTTC	CASSPRGRQETQYF
TRBJ2-5	NA	NA	TRBV10-3	TGTGCCAGCGGGATCGGGTCGGAAGAGACCCAGTACTTC	CASGIGSEETQYF
TRBJ1-5	NA	TRBD1	TRBV15	TGTGCCACCAGCAGACCCCAGGACAGGGTGAATAGCAATCAGCCCCAGCATTTT	CATSRPQDRVNSNQPQHF
TRBJ2-3	NA	NA	TRBV7-3	TGTGCCAGCAGCTTCACTAGTGACTTCGATACGCAGTATTTT	CASSFTSDFDTQYF
TRBJ1-3	NA	NA	TRBV6-5	TGTGCCAGCCTGACATTTGGAAACACCATATATTTT	CASLTFGNTIYF
TRBJ2-1	NA	NA	TRBV10-1	TGCGCCAGCAGTGAGGGGCGGGATGAGCAGTTCTTC	CASSEGRDEQFF
TRBJ2-3	once	TRBD1	TRBV2	TGTGCCAAGGGACAGGGGTCGGGATCGAGTGCTACGCAGTATTTT	CAKGQGSGSSATQYF
TRBJ2-3	NA	NA	TRBV14	TGTGCCAGCAGCCCTTCAGCCGCGGGGGATACGCAGTATTTT	CASSPSAAGDTQYF
TRBJ2-6	NA	TRBD1	TRBV24-1	TGTGCCACCGCGGACAGGGGATACGGGGCCAACGTCCTGACTTTC	CATADRGYGANVLTF
TRBJ1-2	NA	TRBD1	TRBV5-4	TGTGCCAGCAGCGTATACAGGGGGCAGAACTATGGCTACACCTTC	CASSVYRGQNYGYTF
TRBJ1-5	NA	TRBD1	TRBV6-5	TGTGCCAGCATCGGGGCAGGGGGTAGCAATCAGCCCCAGCATTTT	CASIGAGGSNQPQHF
TRBJ1-2	once	NA	TRBV14	TGTGCCAGCAGCCAAGATCGATCAGTCTATGGCTACACCTTC	CASSQDRSVYGYTF
TRBJ1-2	NA	NA	TRBV2	TGTGCCAGCAGTCTACAGGGTGCAGACTATGGCTACACCTTC	CASSLQGADYGYTF
TRBJ1-2	NA	TRBD1	TRBV4-1	TGCGCCAGCAGCCAAGAAATTTCGAGGGGGCCGGCTAACTATGGCTACACCTTC	CASSQEISRGPANYGYTF
TRBJ1-1	once	NA	TRBV6-1	TGTGCCAGCAGTGAAGATGGGCAGGGGAACACTGAAGCTTTCTTT	CASSEDGQGNTEAFF
TRBJ1-4	NA	TRBD1	TRBV12-3/TRBV12-4	TGTGCCAGCAGTTCAGGGACAGCAGAACTGTTTTTT	CASSSGTAELFF
TRBJ1-1	NA	TRBD1	TRBV6-5	TGTGCCAGCATCAGGACAGGGGGTACCGACACTGAAGCTTTCTTT	CASIRTGGTDTEAFF
TRBJ1-2	NA	NA	TRBV7-9	TGTGCCAGCAGCTTAGGCCAGGGAAATTACTATGGCTACACCTTC	CASSLGQGNYYGYTF
TRBJ1-2	NA	NA	TRBV7-9	TGTGCCAGCAGCCCGGGGTCGGGAGACTATGGCTACACCTTC	CASSPGSGDYGYTF
TRBJ1-5	NA	NA	TRBV20-1	TGCAGTGCCAGTAGCGGGGGTGAGGATCAGCCCCAGCATTTT	CSASSGGEDQPQHF
TRBJ2-5	NA	NA	TRBV30	TGTGCCTGGAGTCCGCTTAACAGGGACGCGGAGACCCAGTACTTC	CAWSPLNRDAETQYF
TRBJ2-7	NA	TRBD2	TRBV18	TGTGCCAGCTCTCCCGGACTAGCGGCCCTGTACGAGCAGTACTTC	CASSPGLAALYEQYF
TRBJ2-6	NA	TRBD1	TRBV5-4	TGTGCCAGCAGCTCCAATATTCGGGGACAGGGGAATACTGGGGCCAACGTCCTGACTTTC	CASSSNIRGQGNTGANVLTF
TRBJ1-2	NA	NA	TRBV9	TGTGCCAGCAGCCTCTCTAACTATGGCTACACCTTC	CASSLSNYGYTF
TRBJ2-3	once	NA	TRBV18	TGTGCCAGCTCACCTAGTCTAGCGCGGACTAGCACAGATACGCAGTATTTT	CASSPSLARTSTDTQYF
TRBJ2-2	NA	TRBD1	TRBV28	TGTGCCAGCAGTAGACGACAGGGTTTAGGGGAGCTGTTTTTT	CASSRRQGLGELFF
TRBJ2-2	NA	TRBD2	TRBV24-1	TGTGCCACCAGTGACCCCCTAATGGCTAGCGGGGGGGCTCTAAACACCGGGGAGCTGTTTTTT	CATSDPLMASGGALNTGELFF
TRBJ1-2	NA	NA	TRBV18	TGTGCCAGCTCACCACAAAGCCAGGGCGGCTATGGCTACACCTTC	CASSPQSQGGYGYTF
TRBJ2-2	NA	TRBD1	TRBV6-1	TGTGCCAGCAGTGAGCAGGGGGCGCATACCGGGGAGCTGTTTTTT	CASSEQGAHTGELFF
TRBJ2-2	NA	TRBD2	TRBV19	TGTGCCAGTAGATCGGGGGGTGGTTTGGCCGGGGAGCTGTTTTTT	CASRSGGGLAGELFF
TRBJ1-1	NA	TRBD1	TRBV19	TGTGCCAGTAGTAAGAAGACAGGGGTAATCGGTCATGACACTGAAGCTTTCTTT	CASSKKTGVIGHDTEAFF
TRBJ1-3	NA	TRBD1	TRBV28	TGTGCCAGCAGGCCAGGGACAGGGACTGGAAACACCATATATTTT	CASRPGTGTGNTIYF
TRBJ2-7	NA	TRBD2	TRBV28	TGTGCCAGCAAGTCCGGACTAGCGGGGACGCAGTACTTC	CASKSGLAGTQYF
TRBJ1-4	NA	NA	TRBV27	TGTGCCAGCACCACAGCGGGTAGGAATGAAAAACTGTTTTTT	CASTTAGRNEKLFF
TRBJ2-7	NA	NA	TRBV6-2/TRBV6-3	TGTGCCAGCAGCCCTATAAGGAGGGTGGGTACCTACGAGCAGTACTTC	CASSPIRRVGTYEQYF
TRBJ1-2	NA	NA	TRBV28	TGTGCCAGCAGTTTAGGGGGCATGTCGATTGGATACACCTTC	CASSLGGMSIGYTF
TRBJ1-5	NA	NA	TRBV21-1	TGTGCCAGCACGATCCAGGGTTCCCATCAGCCCCAGCATTTT	CASTIQGSHQPQHF
TRBJ1-2	NA	TRBD1	TRBV20-1	TGCAGTGCTAGTAGGTCAGGGGGCGTCTATGGCTACACCTTC	CSASRSGGVYGYTF
TRBJ2-5	once	NA	TRBV11-1	TGTGCCAGCAGCTCCTGGAGTCAAGAGACCCAGTACTTC	CASSSWSQETQYF
TRBJ1-1	NA	TRBD1	TRBV6-5	TGTGCCAACAGGGGCTGGAACACTGAAGCTTTCTTT	CANRGWNTEAFF
TRBJ2-5	NA	TRBD2	TRBV2	TGTGCCAGCAACGGGATAGCGGGAGTCAGGGGGCAAGAGACCCAGTACTTC	CASNGIAGVRGQETQYF
TRBJ2-1	NA	TRBD2	TRBV5-8	TGTGCCAGCAGCTTGCCCGGGGGGACGTACAATGAGCAGTTCTTC	CASSLPGGTYNEQFF